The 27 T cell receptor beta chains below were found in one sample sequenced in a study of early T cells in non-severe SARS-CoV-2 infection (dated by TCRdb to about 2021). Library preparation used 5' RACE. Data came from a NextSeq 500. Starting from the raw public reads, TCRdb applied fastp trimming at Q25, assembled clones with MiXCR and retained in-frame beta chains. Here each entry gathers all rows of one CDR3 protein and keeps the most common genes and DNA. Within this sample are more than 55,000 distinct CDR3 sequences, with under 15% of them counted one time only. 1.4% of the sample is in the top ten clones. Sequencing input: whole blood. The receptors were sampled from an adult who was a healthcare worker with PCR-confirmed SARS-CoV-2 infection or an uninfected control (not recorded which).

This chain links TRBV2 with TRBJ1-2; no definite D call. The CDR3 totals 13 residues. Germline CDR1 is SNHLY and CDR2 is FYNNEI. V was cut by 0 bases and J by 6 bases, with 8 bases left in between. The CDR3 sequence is CASSEALSNGYTF. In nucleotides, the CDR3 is TGTGCCAGCAGTGAAGCGCTTTCTAATGGCTACACCTTC.

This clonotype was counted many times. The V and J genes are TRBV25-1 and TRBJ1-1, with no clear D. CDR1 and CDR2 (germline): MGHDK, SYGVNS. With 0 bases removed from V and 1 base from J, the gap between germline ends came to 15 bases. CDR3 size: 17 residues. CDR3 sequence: CASSEYGRGGRNTEAFF. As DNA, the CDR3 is TGTGCCAGCAGTGAATATGGCCGGGGTGGTAGGAACACTGAAGCTTTCTTT.

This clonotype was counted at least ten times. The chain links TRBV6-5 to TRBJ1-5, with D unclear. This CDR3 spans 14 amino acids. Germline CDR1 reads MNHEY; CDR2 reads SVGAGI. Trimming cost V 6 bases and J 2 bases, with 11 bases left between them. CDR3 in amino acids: CASRLLEGNQPQHF. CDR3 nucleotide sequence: TGTGCCAGCAGGCTCCTCGAGGGCAATCAGCCCCAGCATTTT.

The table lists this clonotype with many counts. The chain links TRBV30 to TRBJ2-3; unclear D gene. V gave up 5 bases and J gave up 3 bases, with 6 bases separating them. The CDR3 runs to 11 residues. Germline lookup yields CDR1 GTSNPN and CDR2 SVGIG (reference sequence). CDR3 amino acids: CAWGGTDTQYF. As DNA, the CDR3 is TGTGCCTGGGGCGGAACAGATACGCAGTATTTT.

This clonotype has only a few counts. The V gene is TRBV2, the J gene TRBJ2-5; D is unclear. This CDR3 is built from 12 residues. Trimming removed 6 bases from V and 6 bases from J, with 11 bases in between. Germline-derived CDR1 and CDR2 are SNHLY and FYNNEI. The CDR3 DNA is TGTGCCAGCAGGGCGACGGAAAAGACCCAGTACTTC. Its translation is CASRATEKTQYF.

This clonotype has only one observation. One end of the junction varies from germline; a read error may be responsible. Here the CDR3 reads CASRGLKPSGGSSDEQYF. CDR3 coding DNA: TGTGCCAGCAGAGGTTTAAAACCTAGCGGGGGGAGCTCCGACGAGCAGTACTTC. The rearrangement joins TRBV6-4 to TRBJ2-7, with 11 positions matching TRBD2. CDR3 size: 18 residues. The V gene's germline CDR1 is MRHNA and CDR2 SNTAGT.

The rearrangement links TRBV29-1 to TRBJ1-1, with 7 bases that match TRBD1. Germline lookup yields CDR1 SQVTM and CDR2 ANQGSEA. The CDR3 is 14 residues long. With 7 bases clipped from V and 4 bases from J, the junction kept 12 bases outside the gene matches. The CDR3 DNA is TGCAGCGGAACGACAGGGCCAGTTGGCACTGAAGCTTTCTTT. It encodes CSGTTGPVGTEAFF.

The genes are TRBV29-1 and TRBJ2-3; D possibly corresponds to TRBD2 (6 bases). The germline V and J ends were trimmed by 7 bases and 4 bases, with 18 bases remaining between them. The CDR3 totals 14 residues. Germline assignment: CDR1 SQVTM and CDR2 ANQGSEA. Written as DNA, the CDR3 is TGCAGCGCCCAGGGACTCCTTCGCTCAGATACGCAGTATTTT. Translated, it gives CSAQGLLRSDTQYF.

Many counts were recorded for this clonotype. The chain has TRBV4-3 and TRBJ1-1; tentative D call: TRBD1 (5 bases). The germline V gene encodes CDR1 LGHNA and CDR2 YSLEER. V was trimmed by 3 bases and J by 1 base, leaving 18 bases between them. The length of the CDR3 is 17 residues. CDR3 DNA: TGCGCCAGCAGCCAGGGCTCGACGGGGCCGGAGAACACTGAAGCTTTCTTT. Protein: CASSQGSTGPENTEAFF.

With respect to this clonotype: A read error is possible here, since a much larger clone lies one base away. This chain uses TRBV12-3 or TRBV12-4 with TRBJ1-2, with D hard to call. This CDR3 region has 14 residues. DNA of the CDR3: TGTGCCAGCAGTCCCCCGGGCCTTGTCTATGGCTACATCTTC. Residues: CASSPPGLVYGYIF.

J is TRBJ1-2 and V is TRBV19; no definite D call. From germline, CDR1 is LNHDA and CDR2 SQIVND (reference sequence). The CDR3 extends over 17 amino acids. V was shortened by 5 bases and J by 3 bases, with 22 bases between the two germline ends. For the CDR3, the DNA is TGTGCCAGTAGTCCAGCCGGCCGTATCGAAAAGGACTATGGCTACACCTTC. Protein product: CASSPAGRIEKDYGYTF. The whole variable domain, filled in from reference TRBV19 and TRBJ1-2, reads DGGITQSPKYLFRKEGQNVTLSCEQNLNHDAMYWYRQDPGQGLRLIYYSQIVNDFQKGDIAEGYSVSREKKESFPLTVTSAQKNPTAFYLCASSPAGRIEKDYGYTFGSGTRLTVV.

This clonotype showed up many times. CDR3 in DNA: TGTGCCTGGAAGAAACCCGGTGGTAAGGACTATGGCTACACCTTC. Its protein product is CAWKKPGGKDYGYTF. The chain is built from TRBV30 and TRBJ1-2; D unclear. The germline V gene has CDR1 GTSNPN and CDR2 SVGIG (reference sequence). The V end lost 4 bases, the J end lost 3 bases, and 18 bases lay between the germline ends. This CDR3 is built from 15 residues.

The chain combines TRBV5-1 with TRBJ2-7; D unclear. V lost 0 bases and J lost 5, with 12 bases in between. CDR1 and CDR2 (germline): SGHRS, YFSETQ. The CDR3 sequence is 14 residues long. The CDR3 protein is CASSLENATNEQYF. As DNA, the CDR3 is TGCGCCAGCAGCTTGGAGAATGCGACCAACGAGCAGTACTTC.

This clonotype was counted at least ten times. In nucleotides, the CDR3 is TGTGCCAGCAGCCTACAGCCCTACGAGCAGTACTTC. Residues: CASSLQPYEQYF. This chain uses TRBV7-9 with TRBJ2-7; D is undetermined. From germline, CDR1 is SEHNR and CDR2 FQNEAQ (reference sequence). The CDR3 has 12 residues. Trimming stripped 5 bases from V and 2 bases from J, with 7 bases between.

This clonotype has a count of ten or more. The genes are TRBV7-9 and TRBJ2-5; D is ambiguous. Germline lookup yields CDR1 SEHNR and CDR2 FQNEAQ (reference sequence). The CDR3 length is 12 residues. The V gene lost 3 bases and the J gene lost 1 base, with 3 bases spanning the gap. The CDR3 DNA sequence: TGTGCCAGCAGCTTCACCCAAGAGACCCAGTACTTC. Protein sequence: CASSFTQETQYF.

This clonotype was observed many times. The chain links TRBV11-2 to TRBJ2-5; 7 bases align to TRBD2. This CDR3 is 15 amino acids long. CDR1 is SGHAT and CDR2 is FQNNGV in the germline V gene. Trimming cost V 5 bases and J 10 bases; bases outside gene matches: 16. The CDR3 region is CASSPDPGGHRDQYF. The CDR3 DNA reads TGTGCCAGCAGCCCCGACCCGGGAGGCCATAGGGACCAGTACTTC. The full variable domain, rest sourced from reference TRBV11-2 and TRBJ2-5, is EAGVAQSPRYKIIEKRQSVAFWCNPISGHATLYWYQQILGQGPKLLIQFQNNGVVDDSQLPKDRFSAERLKGVDSTLKIQPAKLEDSAVYLCASSPDPGGHRDQYFGPGTRLLVL.

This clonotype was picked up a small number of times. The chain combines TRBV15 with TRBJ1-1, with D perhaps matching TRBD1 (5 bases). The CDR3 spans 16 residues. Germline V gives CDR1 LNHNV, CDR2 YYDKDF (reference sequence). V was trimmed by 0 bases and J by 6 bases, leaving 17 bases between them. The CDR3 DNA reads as TGTGCCACCAGCAGAGATTCGACAGATTCTACCCCTGAAGCTTTCTTT. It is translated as CATSRDSTDSTPEAFF. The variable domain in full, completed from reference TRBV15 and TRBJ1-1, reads DAMVIQNPRYQVTQFGKPVTLSCSQTLNHNVMYWYQQKSSQAPKLLFHYYDKDFNNEADTPDNFQSRRPNTSFCFLDIRSPGLGDTAMYLCATSRDSTDSTPEAFFGQGTRLTVV.

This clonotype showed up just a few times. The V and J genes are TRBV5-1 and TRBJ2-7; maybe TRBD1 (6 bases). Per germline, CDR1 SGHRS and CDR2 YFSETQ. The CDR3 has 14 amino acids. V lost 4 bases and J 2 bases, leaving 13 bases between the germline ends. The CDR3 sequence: CASSRGQGTYEQYF. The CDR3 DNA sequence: TGCGCCAGCAGCAGGGGCCAGGGGACCTACGAGCAGTACTTC. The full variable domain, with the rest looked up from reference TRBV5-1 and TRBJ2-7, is KAGVTQTPRYLIKTRGQQVTLSCSPISGHRSVSWYQQTPGQGLQFLFEYFSETQRNKGNFPGRFSGRQFSNSRSEMNVSTLELGDSALYLCASSRGQGTYEQYFGPGTRLTVT.

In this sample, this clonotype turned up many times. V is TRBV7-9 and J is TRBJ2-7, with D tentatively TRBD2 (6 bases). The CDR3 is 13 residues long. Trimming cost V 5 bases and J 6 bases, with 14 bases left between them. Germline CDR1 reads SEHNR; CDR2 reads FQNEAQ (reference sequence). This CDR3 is CASSAGTFGEQYF. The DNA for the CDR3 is TGTGCCAGCAGCGCGGGGACCTTCGGCGAGCAGTACTTC.

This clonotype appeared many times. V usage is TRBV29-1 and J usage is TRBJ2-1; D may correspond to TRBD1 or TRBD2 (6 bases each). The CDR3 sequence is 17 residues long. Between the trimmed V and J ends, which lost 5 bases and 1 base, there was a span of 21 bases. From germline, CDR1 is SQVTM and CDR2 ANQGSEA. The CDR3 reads CSVPVGSGAYSYNEQFF. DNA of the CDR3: TGCAGCGTTCCGGTGGGGTCGGGGGCATATTCCTACAATGAGCAGTTCTTC.

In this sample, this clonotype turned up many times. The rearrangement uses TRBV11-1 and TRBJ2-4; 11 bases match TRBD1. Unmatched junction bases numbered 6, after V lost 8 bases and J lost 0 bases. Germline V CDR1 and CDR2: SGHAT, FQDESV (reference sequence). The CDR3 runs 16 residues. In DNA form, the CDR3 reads TGTGCCAGCTCCCTGGACAGGGGGCGAGCCAAAAACATTCAGTACTTC. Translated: CASSLDRGRAKNIQYF.

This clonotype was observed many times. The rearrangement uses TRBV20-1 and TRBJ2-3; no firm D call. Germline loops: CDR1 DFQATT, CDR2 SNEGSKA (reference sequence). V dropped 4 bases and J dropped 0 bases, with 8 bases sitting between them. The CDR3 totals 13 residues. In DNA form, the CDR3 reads TGCAGTGCTATTTCGGACAGCACAGATACGCAGTATTTT. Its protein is CSAISDSTDTQYF.

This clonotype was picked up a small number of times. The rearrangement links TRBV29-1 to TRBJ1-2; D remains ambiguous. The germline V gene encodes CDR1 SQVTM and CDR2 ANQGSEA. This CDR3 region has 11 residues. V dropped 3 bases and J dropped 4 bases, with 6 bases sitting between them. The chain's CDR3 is CSVDPTYGYTF. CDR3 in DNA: TGCAGCGTTGATCCGACCTATGGCTACACCTTC.

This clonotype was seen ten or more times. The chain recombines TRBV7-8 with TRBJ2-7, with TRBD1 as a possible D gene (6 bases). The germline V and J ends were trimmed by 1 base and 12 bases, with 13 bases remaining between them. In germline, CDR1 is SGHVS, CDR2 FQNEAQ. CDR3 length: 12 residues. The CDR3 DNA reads TGTGCCAGCAGCTTAGAAGGGACACGAAGGTACTTC. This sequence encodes CASSLEGTRRYF.

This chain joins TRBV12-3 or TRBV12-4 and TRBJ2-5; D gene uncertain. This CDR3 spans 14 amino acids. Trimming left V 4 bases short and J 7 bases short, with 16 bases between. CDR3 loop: CASSWTGLRGTQYF. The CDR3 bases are TGTGCCAGCAGTTGGACCGGGCTCCGAGGGACCCAGTACTTC.

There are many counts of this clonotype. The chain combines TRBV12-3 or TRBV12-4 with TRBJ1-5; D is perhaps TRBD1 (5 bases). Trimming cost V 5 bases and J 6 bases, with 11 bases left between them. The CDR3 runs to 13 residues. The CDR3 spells CASSRGGGQPQHF. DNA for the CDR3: TGTGCCAGCAGTCGGGGGGGAGGTCAGCCCCAGCATTTT.

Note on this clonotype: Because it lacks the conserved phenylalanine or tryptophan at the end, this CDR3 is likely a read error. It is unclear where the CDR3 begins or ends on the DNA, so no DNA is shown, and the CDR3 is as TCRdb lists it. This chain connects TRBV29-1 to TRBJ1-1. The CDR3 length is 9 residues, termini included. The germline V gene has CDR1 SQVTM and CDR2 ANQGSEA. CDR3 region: CSVEAGFPR.